The present TCR beta chain was sequenced within a study of tumor-infiltrating lymphocytes in oesophageal squamous cell carcinoma. TCRdb independently ran MiXCR on the PCR reads; one entry per CDR3 protein. The sample yields over 10,000 distinct CDR3 sequences, 58% seen once. The CDR3 sequence is 15 residues long. The germline V gene encodes CDR1 SGHTA and CDR2 FQGNSA. The sample consisted of esophageal tumor tissue. The TCR was taken from a female donor with esophageal squamous cell carcinoma. The J gene is TRBJ2-1, the V gene TRBV7-2; D possibly corresponds to TRBD1 (6 bases). The closer fit of TRBJ2-5 to the DNA end suggests the J call may be wrong. The CDR3 here is CASSLTGSPQETQYF. The CDR3, as DNA: TGTGCCAGCAGCTTAACAGGGAGCCCCCAAGAGACCCAGTACTTC.